The 32 T cell receptor beta chains listed next were all sequenced from one sample in a study of CD4 T cells in relation to SARS-CoV-2 and coronaviruses. The unexposed donors gave CD4+ T cells in about 2011-2018, prior to COVID-19. Libraries were prepared by immunoSEQ multiplex PCR; TCRdb keeps only in-frame clonotypes and omits some of them. The table lists about 68,000 clones, approximately 93% of them singletons. The material sequenced was naive CD4+ T cells from PBMCs. Stated subset: naive CD4+ T cells isolated by negative enrichment. These receptors were obtained from a human donor in good health.

V usage is TRBV6-5 and J usage is TRBJ1-2, with D tentatively TRBD1 (5 bases). The CDR3 has 15 amino acids. V lost 0 bases and J lost 3, with 11 bases in between. Per germline, CDR1 MNHEY and CDR2 SVGAGI. CDR3 DNA sequence: TGTGCCAGCAGTTACTCGGGACGGGTCCACTATGGCTACACCTTC. Its protein is CASSYSGRVHYGYTF.

There are a few counts of this clone. The chain combines TRBV28 with TRBJ1-4, with TRBD1 as a possible D gene (5 bases). This CDR3 has 15 residues. Germline CDR1 and CDR2: MDHEN and SYDVKM. Trimming took off 2 bases at V and 8 bases at J, with 15 bases between the two ends. As DNA, the CDR3 is TGTGCCAGCAGTTTACGAGGCGGGGCGGGAGAAAAACTGTTTTTT. Protein sequence: CASSLRGGAGEKLFF. The full variable domain, with the rest looked up from reference TRBV28 and TRBJ1-4, is DVKVTQSSRYLVKRTGEKVFLECVQDMDHENMFWYRQDPGLGLRLIYFSYDVKMKEKGDIPEGYSVSREKKERFSLILESASTNQTSMYLCASSLRGGAGEKLFFGSGTQLSVL.

The J gene is TRBJ2-3, the V gene TRBV2, with D perhaps matching TRBD2 (6 bases). This CDR3 is 14 amino acids long. Germline CDR1 reads SNHLY; CDR2 reads FYNNEI. Trimming pared 4 bases from V and 8 bases from J, leaving 16 bases between. CDR3 residues: CASSGTKRYGTQYF. CDR3 coding DNA: TGTGCCAGCAGTGGGACTAAGCGATACGGTACGCAGTATTTT.

This clone occurred a few times. This chain connects TRBV18 to TRBJ2-7; TRBD1 is a possible D gene (6 bases). The V gene lost 1 base and the J gene lost 3 bases, with 19 bases spanning the gap. Germline V gene data show CDR1 as KGHSH and CDR2 as LQKENI. This CDR3 has 17 amino acids. As DNA, the CDR3 is TGTGCCAGCTCACCACTTCGCCCGGGCGCAGGGGACTACGAGCAGTACTTC. Encoded protein: CASSPLRPGAGDYEQYF.

The J gene is TRBJ1-1, the V gene TRBV5-1; D not resolved. Germline values: CDR1 SGHRS, CDR2 YFSETQ. CDR3 length: 16 amino acids. V was clipped by 3 bases and J by 1 base, with 16 bases between them. CDR3: CASSSIPGLSNTEAFF. Written as DNA, the CDR3 is TGCGCCAGCAGCTCTATCCCGGGATTATCGAACACTGAAGCTTTCTTT.

The J gene is TRBJ2-5, the V gene TRBV28; TRBD1 matches 10 bases. The V gene end was trimmed by 8 bases and the J gene end by 4 bases; junction bases not matched to a gene: 7. CDR1 MDHEN and CDR2 SYDVKM come from the germline V gene. CDR3 length: 14 amino acids. The CDR3 DNA sequence: TGTGCCAGCCAAGACAGGGGGCGTGTAGAGACCCAGTACTTC. It specifies CASQDRGRVETQYF.

The chain has TRBV5-1 and TRBJ1-1; the D is unclear. V was cut by 0 bases and J by 1 base, with 7 bases left in between. Germline loops: CDR1 SGHRS, CDR2 YFSETQ. This CDR3 has 14 amino acids. The CDR3 protein is CASSLEPGNTEAFF. In DNA, the CDR3 is TGCGCCAGCAGCTTGGAACCAGGGAACACTGAAGCTTTCTTT. The entire variable domain, with the rest obtained from reference TRBV5-1 and TRBJ1-1, is as follows: KAGVTQTPRYLIKTRGQQVTLSCSPISGHRSVSWYQQTPGQGLQFLFEYFSETQRNKGNFPGRFSGRQFSNSRSEMNVSTLELGDSALYLCASSLEPGNTEAFFGQGTRLTVV.

V gene TRBV28 combines with J gene TRBJ1-1, with unresolved D. CDR1 MDHEN and CDR2 SYDVKM come from the germline V gene. The CDR3 has 13 residues. Trimming shortened V by 6 bases and J by 5 bases, and 13 bases separated the two germline ends. The CDR3 nucleotides are TGTGCCAGCAGCCTCGGGCCCCGGACTGAAGCTTTCTTT. Amino acids: CASSLGPRTEAFF.

This chain uses TRBV25-1 with TRBJ1-2; the D gene is possibly TRBD1 (5 bases). Between the trimmed V and J ends, which lost 6 bases and 3 bases, there was a span of 14 bases. From germline, CDR1 is MGHDK and CDR2 SYGVNS. This CDR3 region has 14 residues. In DNA form, the CDR3 reads TGTGCCAGCAGCGGGCAGGGAGGCTACTATGGCTACACCTTC. Translating it yields CASSGQGGYYGYTF.

As to this clone: The sample carries other DNA sequences with the same CDR3. The CDR3 DNA reads as TGTGCCAGCAGCTTAGGGGGTCCGGGACAGCCCCAGCATTTT. This encodes CASSLGGPGQPQHF. This chain joins TRBV7-2 and TRBJ1-5, with D hard to call. The length of the CDR3 is 14 residues. V dropped 1 base and J dropped 7 bases, with 11 bases sitting between them. The germline V gene encodes CDR1 SGHTA and CDR2 FQGNSA.

The chain joins TRBV2 to TRBJ2-5, with 13 bases aligning to TRBD2. The CDR3 spans 13 residues. CDR1 and CDR2 (germline): SNHLY, FYNNEI. The trim removed 11 bases at V and 5 bases at J, leaving 5 bases unmatched. CDR3 residues: CAGGLAGEETQYF. CDR3 bases: TGTGCCGGCGGACTAGCGGGAGAGGAGACCCAGTACTTC.

The J gene is TRBJ2-3, the V gene TRBV5-1, with a tentative D call TRBD2 (6 bases). The CDR3 extends over 16 amino acids. The germline CDR1 and CDR2 sequences are SGHRS and YFSETQ. With 3 bases removed from V and 3 bases from J, the gap between germline ends came to 17 bases. CDR3 residues: CASSSGRLRGTDTQYF. The CDR3 DNA follows: TGCGCCAGCAGCTCCGGAAGACTCCGGGGGACAGATACGCAGTATTTT.

The V and J genes are TRBV19 and TRBJ2-2; 9 bases map to TRBD2. The CDR3 spans 15 residues. The V segment lost 11 bases and the J segment 3 bases; nucleotides outside the gene matches: 10. Germline CDR1 reads LNHDA; CDR2 reads SQIVND (reference sequence). The CDR3 DNA follows: TGTGCCTGGCTGGCGGGGGGGCAGGACACCGGGGAGCTGTTTTTT. Protein: CAWLAGGQDTGELFF.

This clone was detected only a few times. This chain uses TRBV5-1 with TRBJ2-7, with D possibly TRBD2 on 6 matching bases. The CDR3 length is 15 residues. CDR1 is SGHRS and CDR2 is YFSETQ in the germline V gene. Between the trimmed V and J ends, which lost 0 bases and 3 bases, there was a span of 13 bases. This CDR3 reads CASSLAGLGGYEQYF. Here the CDR3 DNA reads TGCGCCAGCAGCTTGGCGGGGTTGGGGGGCTACGAGCAGTACTTC.

The chain combines TRBV6-4 with TRBJ1-6; D call uncertain. This CDR3 region has 16 residues. V gave up 0 bases and J gave up 9 bases, with 15 bases separating them. Germline V lookup: CDR1 MRHNA, CDR2 SNTAGT. The CDR3 spells CASSDSNSGSGSPLHF. CDR3 nucleotides: TGTGCCAGCAGTGACTCGAATTCAGGATCGGGTTCACCCCTCCACTTT.

This clone has just one count. V usage is TRBV28 and J usage is TRBJ1-1, with 11 bases aligning to TRBD1. In germline, CDR1 is MDHEN, CDR2 SYDVKM. Trimming removed 3 bases from V and 7 bases from J; junction bases left unmatched: 7. This CDR3 is 15 amino acids long. The CDR3 sequence is CASSFGDRGGVEAFF. DNA of the CDR3: TGTGCCAGCAGTTTCGGGGACAGGGGGGGTGTTGAAGCTTTCTTT.

This clone occurred once. The gene calls are TRBV28 and TRBJ1-2, with TRBD1 as a possible D gene (5 bases). The CDR3 consists of 13 residues. The ends were cut back, 5 bases at V and 6 bases at J, with 13 bases in the middle. Germline-derived CDR1 and CDR2 are MDHEN and SYDVKM. The CDR3 spells CASSPFRGNGYTF. As DNA, the CDR3 is TGTGCCAGCAGTCCCTTTCGGGGGAATGGCTACACCTTC.

This chain joins TRBV5-6 and TRBJ2-7; perhaps D is TRBD1 or TRBD2 (5 bases each). The V gene's germline CDR1 is SGHDT and CDR2 YYEEEE. V lost 4 bases to trimming and J lost 1 base, with 18 bases between them. The CDR3 contains 16 residues. For the CDR3, the DNA is TGTGCCAGCAGCCACGGGACGGAACCCATATCCTACGAGCAGTACTTC. It yields the protein CASSHGTEPISYEQYF.

This chain joins TRBV20-1 and TRBJ2-7; D gene unclear. V was pared by 6 bases and J by 6 bases, with 12 bases between. Germline CDR1 reads DFQATT; CDR2 reads SNEGSKA (reference sequence). The CDR3 sequence is 11 residues long. CDR3 in DNA: TGCAGTGCAACCAAGGGTTCCGAGCAGTACTTC. Its translation: CSATKGSEQYF.

V gene TRBV9 combines with J gene TRBJ2-2, with 10 nucleotides matching TRBD2. Germline V gene lookup returns CDR1 SGDLS and CDR2 YYNGEE. Trimming cost V 0 bases and J 5 bases; bases outside gene matches: 7. This CDR3 is 17 amino acids long. The CDR3 DNA is TGTGCCAGCAGCGTAGCCAGCGGGGGGGCTCGGACCGGGGAGCTGTTTTTT. Its translation: CASSVASGGARTGELFF.

The rearrangement links TRBV7-6 to TRBJ2-7, with 8 bases aligning to TRBD1. The CDR3 length is 14 residues. Germline CDR1 and CDR2: SGHVS and FNYEAQ. The junction had 8 bases not matched to a gene; V was cut back by 5 bases and J by 5 bases. The CDR3 protein is CASSPGTGHHEQYF. The CDR3 DNA reads TGTGCCAGCAGCCCCGGGACAGGCCATCACGAGCAGTACTTC.

This clone occurred a few times. The V call is TRBV6-5, the J call TRBJ2-2; 7 bases agree with TRBD2. Trimming took 7 bases from V and 4 from J; bases not matched to a gene: 3. Germline V lookup: CDR1 MNHEY, CDR2 SVGAGI. This CDR3 region has 13 residues. CDR3 region: CASTSGGTGELFF. The CDR3 DNA follows: TGTGCCAGCACTTCGGGGGGCACCGGGGAGCTGTTTTTT.

This chain joins TRBV15 and TRBJ2-7, with 13 bases aligning to TRBD2. This CDR3 spans 15 amino acids. Germline V gene data show CDR1 as LNHNV and CDR2 as YYDKDF (reference sequence). The ends lost 6 bases at V and 3 bases at J; junction bases unmatched: 5. The CDR3 spells CATRETSGGIYEQYF. The CDR3 bases are TGTGCCACCAGGGAGACTAGCGGGGGGATCTACGAGCAGTACTTC.

The chain recombines TRBV5-1 with TRBJ2-2; TRBD1 aligns across 7 bases. Germline lookup yields CDR1 SGHRS and CDR2 YFSETQ. CDR3 length: 15 residues. The J segment lost 6 bases and the V segment lost 3 bases, leaving 8 bases of the junction unmatched. CDR3 in amino acids: CASSYLQGVAGELFF. The CDR3 region has the DNA TGCGCCAGCAGCTACCTCCAGGGGGTTGCCGGGGAGCTGTTTTTT.

This clone has a single count. The CDR3 bases are TGTGCCAGCAGTTTGACGGCGCCACGTCCCTACGAGCAGTACTTC. Protein: CASSLTAPRPYEQYF. The chain uses TRBV28 and TRBJ2-7; D call uncertain. The V gene's germline CDR1 is MDHEN and CDR2 SYDVKM. The ends were cut back, 3 bases at V and 2 bases at J, with 14 bases in the middle. The CDR3 totals 15 residues.

The CDR3 DNA reads as TGTGCCAGCAGTTACCAGGGGGCGATTAGCACAGATACGCAGTATTTT. As protein: CASSYQGAISTDTQYF. The chain carries TRBV6-6 and TRBJ2-3; the match to TRBD1 covers 8 bases. V was pared by 2 bases and J by 0 bases, with 4 bases of the junction left unmatched. The CDR3 spans 16 residues. Germline assignment: CDR1 MNHNY and CDR2 SVGAGI (reference sequence).

The genes are TRBV5-5 and TRBJ2-5; 9 bases line up with TRBD1. CDR3 size: 15 residues. Germline lookup yields CDR1 SGHKS and CDR2 YYEKEE (reference sequence). The V gene end was trimmed by 4 bases and the J gene end by 5 bases; junction bases not matched to a gene: 9. The CDR3 nucleotides are TGTGCCAGCAGCCCGCGGACAGGGGTAGGGGAGACCCAGTACTTC. It specifies CASSPRTGVGETQYF.

The chain carries TRBV28 and TRBJ1-5; D perhaps matches TRBD1 (6 bases). The CDR3 has 14 residues. Germline CDR1 is MDHEN and CDR2 is SYDVKM. V was shortened by 5 bases and J by 7 bases, with 15 bases between the two germline ends. The CDR3 reads CASSPGHVSQPQHF. CDR3 DNA: TGTGCCAGCAGTCCGGGACACGTTAGCCAGCCCCAGCATTTT.

The rearrangement links TRBV19 to TRBJ2-2, with D possibly being TRBD2 (5 bases). Trimming took off 1 base at V and 5 bases at J, with 11 bases between the two ends. The CDR3 extends over 15 amino acids. Germline CDR1 is LNHDA and CDR2 is SQIVND (reference sequence). CDR3 region: CASSIGLTGTGELFF. In DNA form, the CDR3 reads TGTGCCAGTAGTATAGGACTAACGGGAACCGGGGAGCTGTTTTTT.

This clone showed up just once. The chain carries TRBV4-1 and TRBJ1-6; D is perhaps TRBD1 (5 bases). This CDR3 spans 18 amino acids. Between the trimmed V and J ends, which lost 0 bases and 8 bases, there was a span of 20 bases. CDR1 is MGHRA, CDR2 YSYEKL, per germline. The CDR3 here is CASSQEGRLRGGYSPLHF. The DNA of the CDR3 is TGCGCCAGCAGCCAAGAAGGACGGTTGAGGGGTGGATATTCACCCCTCCACTTT.

This clone was seen just once. The chain carries TRBV28 and TRBJ1-1, with no clear D. Trimming shortened V by 8 bases and J by 4 bases, and 14 bases separated the two germline ends. CDR1 MDHEN and CDR2 SYDVKM come from the germline V gene. This CDR3 is 13 amino acids long. The CDR3: CASYRQEGTEAFF. CDR3 DNA sequence: TGTGCCAGCTATCGGCAGGAAGGCACTGAAGCTTTCTTT.

CDR3 nucleotides: TGTGCCAGCAGTGAAGTAGACGGCTACACCTTC. Translation: CASSEVDGYTF. The J gene is TRBJ1-2, the V gene TRBV6-1; D gene ambiguous. The CDR3 runs 11 residues. From germline, CDR1 is MNHNS and CDR2 SASEGT. The V end was cut by 1 base, the J end by 8 bases, with 5 bases between.